This T cell receptor beta chain appears in the sequencing data of a study of shared clonotypes between healthy human individuals. Across the study: Three plates each covered CD4 naive and memory; CD8 naive two, CD8 memory one.

Concerning this clone: As yet, its antigen is unknown.

Germline V gene data show CDR1 as SSHAT and CDR2 as FNYEAQ (reference sequence). The CDR3 spans 16 residues. TCRdb keeps only in-frame clones here, not all; method: immunoSEQ multiplex PCR. The sample consists of 2 million to 2.5 million clones, around 93% of them appearing once. All participating donors were Caucasian adults from Nashville, Tennessee. General study points: The expectation was that sequencing depth would affect clonotype sharing among donors.

This receptor was identified in a man younger than 30 in good health. Some clones in this sample may be carry-over from other donors' samples. Sequenced sample: naive CD4+ T cells from PBMCs. Subset denoted: CD45RA+ positively selected. This rearrangement joins TRBV7-7 to TRBJ2-5; 8 bases fit TRBD1. The J call may be mistaken, given a closer DNA end match to TRBJ2-7. CDR3 sequence (DNA): TGTGCCAGCAGCTTATTGCCCGGACAGGGAACCTACGAGCAGTACTTC. It is translated as CASSLLPGQGTYEQYF.